This TCR beta chain originates from a study of blood T cell repertoires in COVID-19. About the research overall: Nucleic acid was either cDNA or gDNA, and it came from T cells, B-cell-depleted T cells, or PBMCs.

Germline CDR1 KGHDR, CDR2 SFDVKD. V was pared by 7 bases and J by 5 bases, with 12 bases between. This CDR3 spans 13 amino acids. Source study methods: Reference gene primer amplification gave nucleated cell count estimates. Sequencing was performed with immunoSEQ multiplex PCR; in TCRdb, only in-frame clones are kept and a portion is missing. For V, J and clone size, that table is used; D and trimming come from the DNA. The sample lists about 200,000 clones, 88% seen once, with roughly 0.7% in the top ten. The chain is built from TRBV24-1 and TRBJ2-3, with a weak D call TRBD2 (6 bases). This receptor was taken from a middle-aged man with acute or convalescent COVID-19. Input material: peripheral blood. CDR3 in DNA: TGTGCCACCAGCGGGACGGGGGTAGATACGCAGTATTTT. This encodes CATSGTGVDTQYF.